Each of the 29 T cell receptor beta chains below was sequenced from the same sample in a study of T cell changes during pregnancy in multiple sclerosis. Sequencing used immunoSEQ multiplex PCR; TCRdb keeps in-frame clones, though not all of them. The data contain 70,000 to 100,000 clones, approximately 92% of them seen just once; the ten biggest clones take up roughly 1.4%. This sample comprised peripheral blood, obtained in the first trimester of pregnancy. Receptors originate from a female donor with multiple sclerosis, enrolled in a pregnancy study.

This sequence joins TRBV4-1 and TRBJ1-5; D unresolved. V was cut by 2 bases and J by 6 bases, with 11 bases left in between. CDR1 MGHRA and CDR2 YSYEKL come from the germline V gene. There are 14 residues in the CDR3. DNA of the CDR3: TGCGCCAGCAGCCAACTGTCCTTTTTTCAGCCCCAGCATTTT. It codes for CASSQLSFFQPQHF.

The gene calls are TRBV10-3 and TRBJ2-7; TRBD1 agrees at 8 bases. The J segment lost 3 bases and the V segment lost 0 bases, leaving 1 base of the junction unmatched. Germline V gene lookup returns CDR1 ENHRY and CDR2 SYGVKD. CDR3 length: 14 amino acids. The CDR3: CAISESTGVYEQYF. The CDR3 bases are TGTGCCATCAGTGAGTCGACAGGGGTCTACGAGCAGTACTTC.

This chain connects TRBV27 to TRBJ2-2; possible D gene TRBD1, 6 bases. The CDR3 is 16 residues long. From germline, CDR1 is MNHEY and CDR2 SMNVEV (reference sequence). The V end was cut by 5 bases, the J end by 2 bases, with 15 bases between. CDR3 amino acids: CASSIPGQGNTGELFF. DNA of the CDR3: TGTGCCAGCAGTATACCGGGACAAGGCAACACCGGGGAGCTGTTTTTT.

The CDR3 reads CASSPRTDTQYF. The DNA for the CDR3 is TGTGCCAGCAGCCCACGGACAGATACGCAGTATTTT. The chain recombines TRBV7-9 with TRBJ2-3; D is undetermined. Looked up from germline, CDR1 is SEHNR and CDR2 is FQNEAQ (reference sequence). Between the trimmed V and J ends, which lost 5 bases and 3 bases, there was a span of 6 bases. This CDR3 has 12 residues.

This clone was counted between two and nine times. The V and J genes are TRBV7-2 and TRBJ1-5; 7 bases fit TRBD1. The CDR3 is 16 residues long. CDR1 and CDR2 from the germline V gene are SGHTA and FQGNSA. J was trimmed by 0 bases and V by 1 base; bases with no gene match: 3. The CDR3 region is CASSLEGQYSNQPQHF. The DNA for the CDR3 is TGTGCCAGCAGCTTAGAGGGACAGTATAGCAATCAGCCCCAGCATTTT.

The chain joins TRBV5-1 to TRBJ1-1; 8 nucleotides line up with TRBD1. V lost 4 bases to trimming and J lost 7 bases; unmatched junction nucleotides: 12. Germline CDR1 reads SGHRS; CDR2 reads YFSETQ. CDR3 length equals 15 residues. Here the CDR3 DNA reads TGCGCCAGCAGCCTTAGACAGGGGTTAGGAGATGAAGCTTTCTTT. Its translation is CASSLRQGLGDEAFF.

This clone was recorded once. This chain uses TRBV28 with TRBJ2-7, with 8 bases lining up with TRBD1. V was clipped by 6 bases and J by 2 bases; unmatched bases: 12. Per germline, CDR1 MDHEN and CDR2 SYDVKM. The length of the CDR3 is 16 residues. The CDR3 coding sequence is TGTGCCAGCAGCTACCTCCTCCGGGACAGGACCTACGAGCAGTACTTC. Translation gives CASSYLLRDRTYEQYF.

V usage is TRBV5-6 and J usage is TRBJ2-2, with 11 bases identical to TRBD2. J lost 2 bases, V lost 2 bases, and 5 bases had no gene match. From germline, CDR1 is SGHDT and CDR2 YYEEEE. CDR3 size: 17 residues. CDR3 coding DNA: TGTGCCAGCAGCTTAAGGCTAGCGGGGGGCAACACCGGGGAGCTGTTTTTT. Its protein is CASSLRLAGGNTGELFF.

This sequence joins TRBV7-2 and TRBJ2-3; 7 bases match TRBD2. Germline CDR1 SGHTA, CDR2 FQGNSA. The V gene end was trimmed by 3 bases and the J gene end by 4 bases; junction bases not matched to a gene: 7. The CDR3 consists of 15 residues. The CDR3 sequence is CASSLVRLAADTQYF. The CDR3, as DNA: TGTGCCAGCAGCTTGGTAAGACTAGCCGCAGATACGCAGTATTTT.

The CDR3 sequence: CASSQATSGYEQYF. The DNA of the CDR3 is TGCGCCAGCAGCCAAGCAACTAGCGGATACGAGCAGTACTTC. The rearrangement uses TRBV4-1 and TRBJ2-7; the match to TRBD2 covers 8 bases. Germline V gene data show CDR1 as MGHRA and CDR2 as YSYEKL. CDR3 length: 14 amino acids. Trimming at V came to 1 base and at J to 4 bases, leaving 3 bases not matched to a gene.

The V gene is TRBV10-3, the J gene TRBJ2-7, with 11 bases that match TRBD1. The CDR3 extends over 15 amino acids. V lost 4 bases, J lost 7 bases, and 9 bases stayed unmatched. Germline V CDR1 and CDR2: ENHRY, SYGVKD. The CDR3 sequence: CAISGSGQGAREQYF. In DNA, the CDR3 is TGTGCCATCAGTGGCTCCGGACAGGGGGCTCGAGAGCAGTACTTC.

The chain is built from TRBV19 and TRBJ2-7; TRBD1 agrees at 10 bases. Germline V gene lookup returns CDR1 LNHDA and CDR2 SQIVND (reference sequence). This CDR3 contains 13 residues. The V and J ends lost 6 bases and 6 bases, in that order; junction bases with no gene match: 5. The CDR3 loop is CASSGTGAVEQYF. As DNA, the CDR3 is TGTGCCAGTAGCGGGACAGGGGCTGTCGAGCAGTACTTC.

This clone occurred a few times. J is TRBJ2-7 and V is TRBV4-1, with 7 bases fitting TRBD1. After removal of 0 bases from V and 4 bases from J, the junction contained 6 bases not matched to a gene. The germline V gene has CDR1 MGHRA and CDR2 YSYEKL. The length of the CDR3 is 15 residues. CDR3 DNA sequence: TGCGCCAGCAGCCAAGATCCGGGACAGTATTACGAGCAGTACTTC. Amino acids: CASSQDPGQYYEQYF.

In nucleotides, the CDR3 is TGCAGCGTTGAACCGCGACAGGGGGCCTACGAGCAGTACTTC. It codes for CSVEPRQGAYEQYF. The V call is TRBV29-1, the J call TRBJ2-7; TRBD1 aligns across 9 bases. This CDR3 contains 14 residues. Trimming cost V 2 bases and J 2 bases; bases outside gene matches: 4. Germline assignment: CDR1 SQVTM and CDR2 ANQGSEA.

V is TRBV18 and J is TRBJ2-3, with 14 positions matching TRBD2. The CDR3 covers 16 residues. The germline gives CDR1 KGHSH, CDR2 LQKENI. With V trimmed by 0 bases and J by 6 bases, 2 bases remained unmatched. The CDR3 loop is CASSPPRLAGGDTQYF. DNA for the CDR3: TGTGCCAGCTCACCACCTAGACTAGCGGGAGGGGATACGCAGTATTTT.

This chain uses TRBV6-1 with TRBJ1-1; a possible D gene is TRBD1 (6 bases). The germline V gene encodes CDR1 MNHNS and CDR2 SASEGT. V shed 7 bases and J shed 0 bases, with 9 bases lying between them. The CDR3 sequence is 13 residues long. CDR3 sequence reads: CASITGLNTEAFF. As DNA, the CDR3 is TGTGCCAGCATAACAGGGTTGAACACTGAAGCTTTCTTT.

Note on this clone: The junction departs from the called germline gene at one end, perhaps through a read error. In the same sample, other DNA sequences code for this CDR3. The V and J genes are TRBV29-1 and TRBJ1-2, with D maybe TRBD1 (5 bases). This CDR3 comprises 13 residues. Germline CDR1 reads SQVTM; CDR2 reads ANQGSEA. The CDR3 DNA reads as TGCAGCGTTGAACGAGGCAGGGACTATGGCTACACCTTT. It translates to CSVERGRDYGYTF.

The DNA for the CDR3 is TGTGCCGGCGCTAGCGGGAGGGGGACCCAGTACTTC. It specifies CAGASGRGTQYF. This rearrangement joins TRBV5-6 to TRBJ2-5, with 12 nucleotides matching TRBD2. Germline-derived CDR1 and CDR2 are SGHDT and YYEEEE. J lost 7 bases, V lost 10 bases, and 5 bases had no gene match. This CDR3 has 12 residues. The variable domain in full, with the rest retrieved from reference TRBV5-6 and TRBJ2-5, is DAGVTQSPTHLIKTRGQQVTLRCSPKSGHDTVSWYQQALGQGPQFIFQYYEEEERQRGNFPDRFSGHQFPNYSSELNVNALLLGDSALYLCAGASGRGTQYFGPGTRLLVL.

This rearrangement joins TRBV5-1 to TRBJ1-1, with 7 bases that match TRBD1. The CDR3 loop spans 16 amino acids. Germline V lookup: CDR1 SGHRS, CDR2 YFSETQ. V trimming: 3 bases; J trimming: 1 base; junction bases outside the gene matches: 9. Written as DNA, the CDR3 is TGCGCCAGCAGCTACGTCACGGGACAGTCGAACACTGAAGCTTTCTTT. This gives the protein CASSYVTGQSNTEAFF.

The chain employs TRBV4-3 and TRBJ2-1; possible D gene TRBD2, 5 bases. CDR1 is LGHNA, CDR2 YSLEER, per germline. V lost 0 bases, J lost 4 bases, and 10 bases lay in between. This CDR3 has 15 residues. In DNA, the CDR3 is TGCGCCAGCAGCCAAGACGGAGGTCGTTACAATGAGCAGTTCTTC. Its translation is CASSQDGGRYNEQFF.

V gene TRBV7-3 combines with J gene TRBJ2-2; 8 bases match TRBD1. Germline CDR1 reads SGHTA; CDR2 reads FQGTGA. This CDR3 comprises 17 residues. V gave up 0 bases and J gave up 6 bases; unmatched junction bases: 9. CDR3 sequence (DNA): TGTGCCAGCAGCTTAACCACCAGACAGGGGCTTCCCGGGGAGCTGTTTTTT. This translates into CASSLTTRQGLPGELFF.

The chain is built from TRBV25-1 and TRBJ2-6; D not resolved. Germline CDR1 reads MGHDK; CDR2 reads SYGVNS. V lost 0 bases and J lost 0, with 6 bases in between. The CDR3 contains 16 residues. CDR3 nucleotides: TGTGCCAGCAGTGAATATTTAGCCTCTGGGGCCAACGTCCTGACTTTC. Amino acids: CASSEYLASGANVLTF. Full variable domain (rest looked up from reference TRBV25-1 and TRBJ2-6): EADIYQTPRYLVIGTGKKITLECSQTMGHDKMYWYQQDPGMELHLIHYSYGVNSTEKGDLSSESTVSRIRTEHFPLTLESARPSHTSQYLCASSEYLASGANVLTFGAGSRLTVL.

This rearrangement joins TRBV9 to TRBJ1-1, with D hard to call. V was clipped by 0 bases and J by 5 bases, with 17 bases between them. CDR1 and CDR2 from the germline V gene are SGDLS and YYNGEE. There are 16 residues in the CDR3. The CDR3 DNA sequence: TGTGCCAGCAGCGTAGCAGAGCCAAAGACGGGGACTGAAGCTTTCTTT. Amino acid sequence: CASSVAEPKTGTEAFF.

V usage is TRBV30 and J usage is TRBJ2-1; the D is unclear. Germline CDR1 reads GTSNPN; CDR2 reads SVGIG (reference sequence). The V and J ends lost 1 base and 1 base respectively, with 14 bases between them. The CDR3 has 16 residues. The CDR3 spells CAWSGRQSMSYNEQFF. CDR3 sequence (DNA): TGTGCCTGGAGTGGCAGGCAATCCATGTCCTACAATGAGCAGTTCTTC.

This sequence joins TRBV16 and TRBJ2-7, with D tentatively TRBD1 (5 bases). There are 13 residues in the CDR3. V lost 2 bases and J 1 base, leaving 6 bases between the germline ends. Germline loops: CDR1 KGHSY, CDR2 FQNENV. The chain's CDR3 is CASSQKGSYEQYF. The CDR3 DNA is TGTGCCAGCAGCCAAAAGGGGTCCTACGAGCAGTACTTC.

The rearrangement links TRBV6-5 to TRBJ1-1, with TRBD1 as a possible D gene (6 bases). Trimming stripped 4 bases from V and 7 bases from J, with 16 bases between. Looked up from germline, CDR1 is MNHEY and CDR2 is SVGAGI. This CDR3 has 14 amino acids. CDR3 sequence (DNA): TGTGCCAGCAGTTGGGGGGGGGCGGATGTTGAAGCTTTCTTT. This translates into CASSWGGADVEAFF.

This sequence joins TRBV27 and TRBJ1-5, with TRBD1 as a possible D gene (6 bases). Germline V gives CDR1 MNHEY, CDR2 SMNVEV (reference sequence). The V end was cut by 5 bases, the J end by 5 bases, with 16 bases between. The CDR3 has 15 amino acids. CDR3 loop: CASSPWQGSDQPQHF. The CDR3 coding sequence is TGTGCCAGCAGTCCTTGGCAGGGGTCGGATCAGCCCCAGCATTTT.

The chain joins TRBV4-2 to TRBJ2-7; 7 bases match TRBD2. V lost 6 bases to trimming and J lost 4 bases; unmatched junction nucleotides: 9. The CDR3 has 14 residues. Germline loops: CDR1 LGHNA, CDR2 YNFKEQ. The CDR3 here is CASRVQAGEYEQYF. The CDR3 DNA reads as TGTGCCAGCAGGGTACAGGCGGGGGAATACGAGCAGTACTTC.

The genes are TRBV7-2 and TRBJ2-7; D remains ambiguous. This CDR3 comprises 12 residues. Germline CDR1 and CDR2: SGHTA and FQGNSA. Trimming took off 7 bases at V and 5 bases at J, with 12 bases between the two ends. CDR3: CASIHSPNEQYF. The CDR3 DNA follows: TGTGCCAGCATCCATAGCCCCAACGAGCAGTACTTC.